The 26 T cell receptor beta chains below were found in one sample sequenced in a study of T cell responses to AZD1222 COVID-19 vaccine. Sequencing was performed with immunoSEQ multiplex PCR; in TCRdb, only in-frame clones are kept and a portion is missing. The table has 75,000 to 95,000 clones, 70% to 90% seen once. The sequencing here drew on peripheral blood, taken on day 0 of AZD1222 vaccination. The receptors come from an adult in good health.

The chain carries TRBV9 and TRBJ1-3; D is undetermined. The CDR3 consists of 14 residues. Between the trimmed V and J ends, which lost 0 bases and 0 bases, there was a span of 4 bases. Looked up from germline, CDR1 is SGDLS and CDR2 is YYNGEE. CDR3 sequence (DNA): TGTGCCAGCAGCGTAGAGGGCTCTGGAAACACCATATATTTT. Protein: CASSVEGSGNTIYF.

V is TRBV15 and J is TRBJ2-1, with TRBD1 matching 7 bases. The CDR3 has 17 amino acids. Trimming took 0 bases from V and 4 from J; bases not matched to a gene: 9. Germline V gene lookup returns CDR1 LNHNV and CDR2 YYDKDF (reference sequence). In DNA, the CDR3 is TGTGCCACCAGCAGAGATCGAGGGACAGATATTTACAATGAGCAGTTCTTC. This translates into CATSRDRGTDIYNEQFF.

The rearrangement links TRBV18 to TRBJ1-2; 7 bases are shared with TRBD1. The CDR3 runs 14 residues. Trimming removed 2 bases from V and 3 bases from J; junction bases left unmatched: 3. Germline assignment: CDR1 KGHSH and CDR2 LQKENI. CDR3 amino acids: CASSPAGTDYGYTF. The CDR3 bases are TGTGCCAGCTCACCAGCAGGGACAGACTATGGCTACACCTTC.

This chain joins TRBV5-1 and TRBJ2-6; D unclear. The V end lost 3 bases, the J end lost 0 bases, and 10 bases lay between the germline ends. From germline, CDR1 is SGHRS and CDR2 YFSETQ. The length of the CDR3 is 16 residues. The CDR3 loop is CASSSGVDSGANVLTF. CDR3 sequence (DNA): TGCGCCAGCAGCTCTGGGGTTGACTCTGGGGCCAACGTCCTGACTTTC.

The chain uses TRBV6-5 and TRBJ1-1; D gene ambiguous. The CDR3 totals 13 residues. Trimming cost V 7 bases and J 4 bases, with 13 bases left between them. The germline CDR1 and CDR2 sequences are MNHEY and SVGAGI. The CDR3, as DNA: TGTGCCAGCACGATCCGGGGAGGCACTGAAGCTTTCTTT. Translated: CASTIRGGTEAFF.

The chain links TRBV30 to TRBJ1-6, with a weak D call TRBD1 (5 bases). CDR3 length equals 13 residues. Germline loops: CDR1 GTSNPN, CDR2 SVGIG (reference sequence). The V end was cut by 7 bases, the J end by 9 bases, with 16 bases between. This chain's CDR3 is CASGTAVGSPLHF. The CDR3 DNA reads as TGTGCCTCAGGGACCGCCGTGGGTTCACCCCTCCACTTT.

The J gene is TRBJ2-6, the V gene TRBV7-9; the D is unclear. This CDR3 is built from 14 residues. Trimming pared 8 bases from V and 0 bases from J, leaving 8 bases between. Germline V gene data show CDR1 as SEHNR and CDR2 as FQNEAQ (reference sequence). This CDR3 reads CASGEGSGANVLTF. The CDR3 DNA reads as TGTGCCAGCGGTGAAGGCTCTGGGGCCAACGTCCTGACTTTC.

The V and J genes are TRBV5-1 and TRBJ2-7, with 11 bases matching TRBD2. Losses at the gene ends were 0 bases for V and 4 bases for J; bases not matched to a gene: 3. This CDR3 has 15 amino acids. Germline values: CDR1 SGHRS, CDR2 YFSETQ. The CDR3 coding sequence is TGCGCCAGCAGCTTGGCGACTAGCGGGACTTACGAGCAGTACTTC. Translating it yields CASSLATSGTYEQYF.

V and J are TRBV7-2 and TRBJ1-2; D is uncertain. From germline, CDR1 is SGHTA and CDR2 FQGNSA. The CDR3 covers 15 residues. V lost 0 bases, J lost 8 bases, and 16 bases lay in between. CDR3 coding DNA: TGTGCCAGCAGCTTAGCGAGGAGACAAGCCAAGGGCTACACCTTC. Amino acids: CASSLARRQAKGYTF.

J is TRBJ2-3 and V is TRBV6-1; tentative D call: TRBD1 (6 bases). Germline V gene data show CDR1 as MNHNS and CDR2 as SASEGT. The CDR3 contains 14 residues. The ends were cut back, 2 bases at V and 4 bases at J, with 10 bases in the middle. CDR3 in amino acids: CASSENGGADTQYF. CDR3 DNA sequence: TGTGCCAGCAGTGAAAATGGGGGCGCAGATACGCAGTATTTT.

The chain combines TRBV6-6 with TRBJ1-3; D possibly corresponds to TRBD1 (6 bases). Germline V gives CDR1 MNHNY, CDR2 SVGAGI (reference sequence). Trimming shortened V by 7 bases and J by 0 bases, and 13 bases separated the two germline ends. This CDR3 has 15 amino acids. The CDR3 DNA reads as TGTGCCAGCATCCCAACAGGGAGCTCTGGAAACACCATATATTTT. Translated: CASIPTGSSGNTIYF.

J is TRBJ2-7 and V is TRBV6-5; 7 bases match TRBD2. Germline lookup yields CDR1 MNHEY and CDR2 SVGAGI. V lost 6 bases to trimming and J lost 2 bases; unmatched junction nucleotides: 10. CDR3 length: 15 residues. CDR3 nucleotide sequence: TGTGCCAGCAGAGCGGACGGGGGGTCGCCCTACGAGCAGTACTTC. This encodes CASRADGGSPYEQYF.

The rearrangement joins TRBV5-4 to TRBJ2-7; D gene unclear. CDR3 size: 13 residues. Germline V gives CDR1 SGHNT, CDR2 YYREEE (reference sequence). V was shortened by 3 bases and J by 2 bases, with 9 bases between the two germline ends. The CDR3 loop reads CASSSAGPYEQYF. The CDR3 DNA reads TGTGCCAGCAGCTCCGCCGGGCCCTACGAGCAGTACTTC. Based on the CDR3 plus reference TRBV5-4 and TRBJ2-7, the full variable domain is ETGVTQSPTHLIKTRGQQVTLRCSSQSGHNTVSWYQQALGQGPQFIFQYYREEENGRGNFPPRFSGLQFPNYSSELNVNALELDDSALYLCASSSAGPYEQYFGPGTRLTVT.

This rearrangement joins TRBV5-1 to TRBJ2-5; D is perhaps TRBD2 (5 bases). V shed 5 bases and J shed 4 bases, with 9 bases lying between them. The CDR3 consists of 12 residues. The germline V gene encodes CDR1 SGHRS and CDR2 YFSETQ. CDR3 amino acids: CASRLDGETQYF. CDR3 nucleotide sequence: TGCGCCAGCAGACTAGACGGAGAGACCCAGTACTTC.

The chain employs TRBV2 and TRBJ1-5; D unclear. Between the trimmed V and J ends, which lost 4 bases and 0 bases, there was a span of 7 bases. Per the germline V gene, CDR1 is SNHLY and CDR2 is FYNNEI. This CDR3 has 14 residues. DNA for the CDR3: TGTGCCAGCAGTGGGGAGTTTAGCAATCAGCCCCAGCATTTT. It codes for CASSGEFSNQPQHF.

The CDR3 loop reads CASSLSTGLAGRDQPQHF. The CDR3 DNA reads as TGTGCCAGCAGCTTATCGACAGGGCTGGCTGGGAGGGATCAGCCCCAGCATTTT. The chain joins TRBV7-9 to TRBJ1-5; 7 bases fit TRBD1. The junction had 15 bases not matched to a gene; V was cut back by 2 bases and J by 5 bases. Per germline, CDR1 SEHNR and CDR2 FQNEAQ (reference sequence). The CDR3 is 18 amino acids. Looking up the rest from reference TRBV7-9 and TRBJ1-5 gives the full variable domain: DTGVSQNPRHKITKRGQNVTFRCDPISEHNRLYWYRQTLGQGPEFLTYFQNEAQLEKSRLLSDRFSAERPKGSFSTLEIQRTEQGDSAMYLCASSLSTGLAGRDQPQHFGDGTRLSIL.

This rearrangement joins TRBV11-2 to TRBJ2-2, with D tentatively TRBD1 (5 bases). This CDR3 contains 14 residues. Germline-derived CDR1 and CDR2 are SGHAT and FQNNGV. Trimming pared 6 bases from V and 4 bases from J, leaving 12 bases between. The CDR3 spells CASRQGVSTGELFF. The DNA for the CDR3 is TGTGCCAGCAGGCAAGGGGTTAGCACCGGGGAGCTGTTTTTT.

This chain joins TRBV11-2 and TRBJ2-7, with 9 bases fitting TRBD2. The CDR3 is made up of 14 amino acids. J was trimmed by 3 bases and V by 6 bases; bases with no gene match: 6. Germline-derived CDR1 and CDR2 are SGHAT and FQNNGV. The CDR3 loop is CASRVAGGLYEQYF. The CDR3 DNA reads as TGTGCCAGCAGGGTTGCGGGGGGGCTCTACGAGCAGTACTTC. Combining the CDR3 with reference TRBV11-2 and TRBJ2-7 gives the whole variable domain EAGVAQSPRYKIIEKRQSVAFWCNPISGHATLYWYQQILGQGPKLLIQFQNNGVVDDSQLPKDRFSAERLKGVDSTLKIQPAKLEDSAVYLCASRVAGGLYEQYFGPGTRLTVT.

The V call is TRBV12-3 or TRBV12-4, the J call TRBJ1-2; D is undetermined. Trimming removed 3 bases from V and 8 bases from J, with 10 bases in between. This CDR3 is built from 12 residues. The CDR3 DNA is TGTGCCAGCAGTTTGGATTTGGGGGGCTACACCTTC. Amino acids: CASSLDLGGYTF.

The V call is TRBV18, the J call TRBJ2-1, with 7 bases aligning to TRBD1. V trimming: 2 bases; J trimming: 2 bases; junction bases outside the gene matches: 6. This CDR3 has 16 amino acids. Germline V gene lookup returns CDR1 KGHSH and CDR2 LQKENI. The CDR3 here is CASSPYSGTAYNEQFF. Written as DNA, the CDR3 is TGTGCCAGCTCACCATACTCCGGGACAGCCTACAATGAGCAGTTCTTC. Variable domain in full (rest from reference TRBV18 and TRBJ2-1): NAGVMQNPRHLVRRRGQEARLRCSPMKGHSHVYWYRQLPEEGLKFMVYLQKENIIDESGMPKERFSAEFPKEGPSILRIQQVVRGDSAAYFCASSPYSGTAYNEQFFGPGTRLTVL.

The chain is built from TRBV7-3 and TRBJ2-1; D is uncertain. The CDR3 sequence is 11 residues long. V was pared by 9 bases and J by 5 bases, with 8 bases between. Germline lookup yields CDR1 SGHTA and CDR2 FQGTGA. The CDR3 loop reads CARKGDNEQFF. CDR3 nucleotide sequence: TGTGCCAGGAAGGGTGACAATGAGCAGTTCTTC. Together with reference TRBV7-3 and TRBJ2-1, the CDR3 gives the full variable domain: GAGVSQTPSNKVTEKGKYVELRCDPISGHTALYWYRQSLGQGPEFLIYFQGTGAADDSGLPNDRFFAVRPEGSVSTLKIQRTERGDSAVYLCARKGDNEQFFGPGTRLTVL.

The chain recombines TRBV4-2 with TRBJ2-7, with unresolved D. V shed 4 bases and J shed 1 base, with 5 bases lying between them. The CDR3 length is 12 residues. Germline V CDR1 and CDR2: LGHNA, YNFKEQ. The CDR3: CASSLTSYEQYF. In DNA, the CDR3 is TGTGCCAGCAGCCTTACTTCCTACGAGCAGTACTTC.

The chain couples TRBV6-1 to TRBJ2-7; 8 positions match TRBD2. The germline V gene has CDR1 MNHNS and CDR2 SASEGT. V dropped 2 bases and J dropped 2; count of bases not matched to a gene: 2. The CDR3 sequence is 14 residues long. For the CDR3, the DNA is TGTGCCAGCAGTGAACCCGGGGGGGCCTACGAGCAGTACTTC. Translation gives CASSEPGGAYEQYF.

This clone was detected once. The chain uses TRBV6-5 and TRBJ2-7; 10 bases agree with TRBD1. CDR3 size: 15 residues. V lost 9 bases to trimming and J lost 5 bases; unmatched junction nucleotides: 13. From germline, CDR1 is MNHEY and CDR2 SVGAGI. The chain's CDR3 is CASAIRDRGLHEQYF. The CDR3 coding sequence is TGTGCCAGTGCAATCCGGGACAGGGGACTCCACGAGCAGTACTTC.

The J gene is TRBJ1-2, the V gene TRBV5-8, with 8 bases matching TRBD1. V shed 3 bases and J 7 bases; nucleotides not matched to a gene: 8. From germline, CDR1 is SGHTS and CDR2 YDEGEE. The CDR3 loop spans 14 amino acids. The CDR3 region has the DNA TGTGCCAGCAGCTCCCAGGGGGCCAGTCGTGGCTACACCTTC. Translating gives CASSSQGASRGYTF.

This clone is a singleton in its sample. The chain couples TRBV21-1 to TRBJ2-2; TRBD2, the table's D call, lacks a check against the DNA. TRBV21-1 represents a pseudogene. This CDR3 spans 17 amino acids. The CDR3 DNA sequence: TGTGCCAGCAGCAAAGTAGGAGGGTTGAGGTCAAGCGGGGAGCTGTTTTTT. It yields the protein CASSKVGGLRSSGELFF.